The 15 T cell receptor beta chains reported below all come from one sample, sequenced in a study of blood T cells in healthy people across ages. Then a second PCR, running about 6 to 12 cycles, was carried out with a sample-barcoded 5' primer and a J-beta primer mix. Using its own MiXCR run on the 5' RACE reads, TCRdb lists one record per CDR3 protein. This sample has roughly 700,000 distinct CDR3 sequences, with around half found just once. Specimen: blood. The receptors originated from a woman aged 60-75 years in good health.

In its sample, this clonotype was seen once. The chain recombines TRBV20-1 with TRBJ2-3, with 13 positions matching TRBD2. The CDR3 covers 18 residues. Trimming cost V 0 bases and J 0 bases; bases outside gene matches: 6. Germline lookup yields CDR1 DFQATT and CDR2 SNEGSKA (reference sequence). This CDR3 is CSARDMTSGGSSTDTQYF. Here the CDR3 DNA reads TGCAGTGCTAGAGATATGACTAGCGGGGGGTCCAGCACAGATACGCAGTATTTT.

The chain joins TRBV5-1 to TRBJ2-1; 9 bases agree with TRBD2. V lost 2 bases and J lost 6; bases outside the gene matches: 3. The CDR3 has 14 residues. CDR1 and CDR2 from the germline V gene are SGHRS and YFSETQ. In nucleotides, the CDR3 is TGCGCCAGCAGCTTAGGGACTAGCCCCAATGAGCAGTTCTTC. It specifies CASSLGTSPNEQFF.

The table lists this clonotype with a count of one. A much larger clone sits a single nucleotide away, making a read error possible. The chain couples TRBV18 to TRBJ2-5, with 7 bases matching TRBD1. Gene TRBJ2-7 matches the end of the DNA better, so the J call may be wrong. This CDR3 spans 15 amino acids. Per germline, CDR1 KGHSH and CDR2 LQKENI. The CDR3 sequence is CAGSPPDRNPYEQYF. CDR3 DNA sequence: TGTGCCGGCTCACCACCGGACAGGAACCCTTACGAGCAGTACTTC.

The chain's CDR3 is CASSLGPREQFF. The DNA for the CDR3 is TGTGCCAGCAGCTTAGGTCCTCGCGAGCAGTTCTTC. The rearrangement joins TRBV7-2 to TRBJ2-1; D is unclear. V dropped 1 base and J dropped 10 bases, with 8 bases sitting between them. This CDR3 region has 12 residues. Germline V gives CDR1 SGHTA, CDR2 FQGNSA.

The chain uses TRBV29-1 and TRBJ2-5; D is perhaps TRBD1 (6 bases). The CDR3 length is 12 residues. Trimming left V 7 bases short and J 4 bases short, with 13 bases between. In germline, CDR1 is SQVTM, CDR2 ANQGSEA. The CDR3 nucleotides read TGCAGCGGGAAACAGGGATCAGAGACCCAGTACTTC. Amino acid sequence: CSGKQGSETQYF.

This clonotype has a single count. The junction shows a germline mismatch at one end, possibly a read error. V is TRBV3-1 and J is TRBJ2-3; D is uncertain. The germline V gene encodes CDR1 LGHDT and CDR2 YNNKEL (reference sequence). This CDR3 is built from 15 residues. This CDR3 reads CANSQDPISTDTQYF. DNA for the CDR3: TGTGCCAACAGCCAAGATCCCATCAGCACAGATACGCAGTATTTT.

This clonotype was detected only a few times. This chain joins TRBV2 and TRBJ2-3; 7 positions match TRBD1. The V gene end was trimmed by 6 bases and the J gene end by 1 base; junction bases not matched to a gene: 10. The germline CDR1 and CDR2 sequences are SNHLY and FYNNEI. This CDR3 is built from 16 residues. This CDR3 is CASSADRAGGTDTQYF. The CDR3 nucleotides read TGTGCCAGCAGCGCCGACAGGGCTGGCGGCACAGATACGCAGTATTTT.

This clonotype has more than one count but fewer than ten. This rearrangement joins TRBV28 to TRBJ2-7; D gene unclear. Trimming shortened V by 3 bases and J by 4 bases, and 13 bases separated the two germline ends. The CDR3 consists of 14 residues. CDR1 is MDHEN, CDR2 SYDVKM, per germline. This CDR3 reads CASSFYQSGYEQYF. CDR3 DNA: TGTGCCAGCAGTTTTTACCAGAGTGGGTACGAGCAGTACTTC. Complete variable domain (other parts from reference TRBV28 and TRBJ2-7): DVKVTQSSRYLVKRTGEKVFLECVQDMDHENMFWYRQDPGLGLRLIYFSYDVKMKEKGDIPEGYSVSREKKERFSLILESASTNQTSMYLCASSFYQSGYEQYFGPGTRLTVT.

The V gene is TRBV7-2, the J gene TRBJ1-2; a weak D match, TRBD1 (6 bases). The V gene lost 5 bases and the J gene lost 8 bases, with 18 bases spanning the gap. This CDR3 is built from 14 residues. Germline V gene data show CDR1 as SGHTA and CDR2 as FQGNSA. This chain's CDR3 is CASSLSQGSAGYTF. The CDR3 DNA is TGTGCCAGCAGCCTCTCACAGGGATCGGCCGGCTACACCTTC.

The V and J genes are TRBV28 and TRBJ2-1; D ambiguous. V was pared by 6 bases and J by 6 bases, with 12 bases between. The CDR3 has 13 amino acids. The germline CDR1 and CDR2 sequences are MDHEN and SYDVKM. For the CDR3, the DNA is TGTGCCAGCAGCCTGGGTAGGGTCAATGAGCAGTTCTTC. Its protein is CASSLGRVNEQFF.

The V gene is TRBV20-1, the J gene TRBJ1-1, with TRBD1 matching over 7 bases. The CDR3 is made up of 14 amino acids. Germline lookup yields CDR1 DFQATT and CDR2 SNEGSKA (reference sequence). The trim removed 6 bases at V and 1 base at J, leaving 8 bases unmatched. The CDR3 is CSAGGQSENTEAFF. The CDR3 bases are TGCAGTGCGGGGGGACAGTCCGAGAACACTGAAGCTTTCTTT.

The gene calls are TRBV27 and TRBJ1-1; possible D gene TRBD1, 6 bases. The CDR3 is made up of 18 amino acids. Trimming removed 6 bases at V and 2 bases at J, with 25 bases between. Germline CDR1 MNHEY, CDR2 SMNVEV (reference sequence). CDR3: CASSVIAAGAGGNTEAFF. The CDR3 DNA follows: TGTGCCAGCAGCGTTATCGCGGCGGGGGCGGGGGGCAACACTGAAGCTTTCTTT.

The chain recombines TRBV5-1 with TRBJ2-5; perhaps D is TRBD1 or TRBD2 (5 bases each). The CDR3 length is 13 residues. The V gene's germline CDR1 is SGHRS and CDR2 YFSETQ. V gave up 4 bases and J gave up 7 bases, with 14 bases separating them. CDR3 loop: CASSEGPTGTQYF. In DNA, the CDR3 is TGCGCCAGCAGCGAGGGACCGACCGGGACCCAGTACTTC.

CDR3: CASSLHLPGQGYEQYF. In DNA form, the CDR3 reads TGCGCCAGCAGCCTCCATCTGCCGGGACAGGGCTACGAGCAGTACTTC. The rearrangement joins TRBV4-3 to TRBJ2-7, with 9 bases fitting TRBD1. This CDR3 has 16 residues. Losses at the gene ends were 4 bases for V and 3 bases for J; bases not matched to a gene: 10. Looked up from germline, CDR1 is LGHNA and CDR2 is YSLEER.

This chain links TRBV20-1 with TRBJ2-7; TRBD2 agrees at 9 bases. The J call is uncertain, as TRBJ2-5 better fits the DNA end. Germline CDR1 is DFQATT and CDR2 is SNEGSKA (reference sequence). The CDR3 contains 14 residues. Here the CDR3 reads CSAHGLATTETQYF. In DNA, the CDR3 is TGCAGTGCCCATGGACTAGCGACAACAGAGACCCAGTACTTC.